This T cell receptor beta chain was sequenced for a study of shared clonotypes between healthy human individuals. The protocol was immunoSEQ multiplex PCR, while the TCRdb copy is restricted to in-frame clones and leaves out a portion. This sample has 2 million to 2.5 million clones, with around 92% found just once. The germline V gene has CDR1 SGHRS and CDR2 YFSETQ. The CDR3 loop spans 16 amino acids. Trimming left V 5 bases short and J 2 bases short, with 16 bases between. The clonotype was recovered from a man aged 18 to 29 in good health. Some clones in this sample may be carry-over from other donors' samples. The sample consisted of naive CD4+ T cells from PBMCs. Regarding subset: CD45RA+ positively selected. This chain joins TRBV5-1 and TRBJ2-2; D is perhaps TRBD1 (5 bases). The CDR3 here is CASSSEPGKNTGELFF. The CDR3 DNA is TGCGCCAGCAGTTCCGAACCAGGGAAAAACACCGGGGAGCTGTTTTTT.